Listed below are T cell receptor beta chains from one sample, sequenced in a study of blood T cells in healthy people across ages. TCRdb called the 5' RACE reads again in MiXCR, with one record for every CDR3 protein. The sample holds about 1.8 million distinct CDR3 sequences, approximately 50% seen once. Source material: blood. All receptors derive from a woman in her 40s in good health. Both conserved end residues are part of each CDR3. Fields, in order: clone size, V gene, J gene, D gene, CDR3 DNA, CDR3 protein. The D gene is left open where the match is weak. A clone size is listed for some rows: how often the clone was seen (once, few, many), or a class if it is expanded.

-	TRBV7-9	TRBJ2-1	TRBD2	TGTGCCAGCAGACGGACTAGCGGGGGGGCCAATGAGCAGTTCTTC	CASRRTSGGANEQFF
-	TRBV6-6	TRBJ1-2	-	TGTGCCAGCAGTTACGGTTCGGATTATGGCTACACCTTC	CASSYGSDYGYTF
-	TRBV12-3/TRBV12-4	TRBJ1-2	-	TGTGCCAGCAGCCTTGCTGGGGATTTTGGTGGCTACACCTTC	CASSLAGDFGGYTF
-	TRBV6-2/TRBV6-3	TRBJ2-7	TRBD1	TGTGCCAGCAGATCGGGACAGGTGATCTCCTACGAGCAGTACTTC	CASRSGQVISYEQYF
-	TRBV20-1	TRBJ2-3	TRBD2	TGCAGTGCTCCCCTAGCGGGGCCCTCTTTAGATACGCAGTATTTT	CSAPLAGPSLDTQYF
few	TRBV20-1	TRBJ1-2	-	TGCAGTGCTAGCGACAGACTTAACTATGGCTACACCTTC	CSASDRLNYGYTF
-	TRBV29-1	TRBJ2-7	TRBD2	TGCAGCGTCGGGGGGGGCGAGGACGAGCAGTACTTC	CSVGGGEDEQYF
-	TRBV7-2	TRBJ1-6	TRBD1	TGTGCCAGCAGCTTCTCCGGGACAGGGTTGGATTCACCCCTCCACTTT	CASSFSGTGLDSPLHF
few	TRBV6-2/TRBV6-3	TRBJ1-2	-	TGTGCCAGCAGTTACCCTAGAACGGATACGAACTATGGCTACACCTTC	CASSYPRTDTNYGYTF
many	TRBV9	TRBJ1-5	-	TGTGCCAGCAGCGAACAGGGTCGATTGGCTCAGCCCCAGCATTTT	CASSEQGRLAQPQHF
-	TRBV10-3	TRBJ2-1	-	TGTGCCATCAGTGAGTCGAATGGGGGGGGGCTCTACAATGAGCAGTTCTTC	CAISESNGGGLYNEQFF
-	TRBV6-5	TRBJ2-7	-	TGTGCCAGCAGTTACCCGGGGCCTAGCGACGCCTACGAGCAGTACTTC	CASSYPGPSDAYEQYF
-	TRBV20-1	TRBJ2-1	TRBD1	TGCAGTGCCCCGACAGGGTCCTACAATGAGCAGTTCTTC	CSAPTGSYNEQFF
-	TRBV9	TRBJ2-3	TRBD2	TGTGCCAGCAGCGTAGCCGTAGCGGGGGTGGAGCAGTATTTT	CASSVAVAGVEQYF
-	TRBV7-9	TRBJ2-3	-	TGTGCCAGCAGCATGACTGTAGATACGCAGTATTTT	CASSMTVDTQYF
-	TRBV14	TRBJ2-1	TRBD1	TGTGCCAGCAGCCTTAACCTCAGGACAGGGGGCGCTGAGCAGTTCTTC	CASSLNLRTGGAEQFF
-	TRBV4-3	TRBJ1-4	-	TGCGCCAGCAGCCAAGATGAGAGGGGATATGAGGAAAAACTGTTTTTT	CASSQDERGYEEKLFF
-	TRBV28	TRBJ2-3	-	TGTGCCAGCAGTTTATGGAGGGAGTGGTATTTT	CASSLWREWYF
-	TRBV20-1	TRBJ2-7	-	TGCAGTGCTAGAGTAGGGGGAGCGTACAATGAGCAGTACTTC	CSARVGGAYNEQYF
few	TRBV12-3/TRBV12-4	TRBJ2-3	TRBD2	TGTGCCAGCAGCCTCAGGACTAGGTCCACAGATACGCAGTATTTT	CASSLRTRSTDTQYF
few	TRBV9	TRBJ2-5	-	TGTGCCAGCGCGCCAGACCCGGGAGAGACCCAGTACTTC	CASAPDPGETQYF
few	TRBV11-2	TRBJ2-5	-	TGTGCCAGCATTAGTACCCTTGAAGAGACCCAGTACTTC	CASISTLEETQYF
few	TRBV12-3/TRBV12-4	TRBJ1-4	-	TGTGCCACCAAGTGGACCGATGAAAAACTGTTTTTT	CATKWTDEKLFF
few	TRBV29-1	TRBJ2-3	TRBD2	TGCAGCGTTCGGACTAGCGGTGACTCCACAGATACGCAGTATTTT	CSVRTSGDSTDTQYF
-	TRBV29-1	TRBJ1-2	-	TGCAGCGTTGAGGCCGGAGAAACCTATGGCTACACCTTC	CSVEAGETYGYTF
-	TRBV20-1	TRBJ2-2	-	TGCAGTGCTAGTAAATGGCAGGAGAACACCGGGGAGCTGTTTTTT	CSASKWQENTGELFF
few	TRBV28	TRBJ2-7	TRBD1	TGTGCCAGCAGTACGGACAGGGAGGAGGGATACGAGCAGTACTTC	CASSTDREEGYEQYF
-	TRBV20-1	TRBJ2-7	-	TGCAGTGCTAGAGGGGGCGGGAAATACGAGCAGTACTTC	CSARGGGKYEQYF
-	TRBV7-2	TRBJ1-2	-	TGTGCCAGCACTAGGAGGCAGGGTGACTATGGCTACACCTTC	CASTRRQGDYGYTF
-	TRBV10-3	TRBJ2-1	-	TGTGCCATCAGTGGGCAGAACTCCTACAATGAGCAGTTCTTC	CAISGQNSYNEQFF
few	TRBV11-1	TRBJ2-3	-	TGTGCCAGCAGCTTAGCATCTATCACAGATACGCAGTATTTT	CASSLASITDTQYF
few	TRBV7-3	TRBJ2-1	TRBD2	TGTGCCAGCGGCCCTAGCGGGGGGGCCTACAATGAGCAGTTCTTC	CASGPSGGAYNEQFF
-	TRBV20-1	TRBJ1-2	-	TGCAGTGAGCCGGGGCCTGGCTATGGCTACACCTTC	CSEPGPGYGYTF
-	TRBV7-2	TRBJ1-5	-	TGTGCCAGCAGCCGTGACAACAGCAATCAGCCCCAGCATTTT	CASSRDNSNQPQHF
few	TRBV4-3	TRBJ1-6	TRBD1	TGCGCCAGCAGCCTAACGACAGGGGTGGCTAATTCACCCCTCCACTTT	CASSLTTGVANSPLHF
many	TRBV20-1	TRBJ2-1	TRBD2	TGCAGTGCTCGACGTGTCGGGACTAGCGGGGGGTCGGGCTACAATGAGCAGTTCTTC	CSARRVGTSGGSGYNEQFF
-	TRBV6-5	TRBJ1-2	-	TGTGCCAGCAGTTTCCACTTCCCTGGGACGGATGTTAACTATGGCTACACCTTC	CASSFHFPGTDVNYGYTF
-	TRBV7-6	TRBJ2-1	TRBD2	TGTGCCAACAGCCCAAGGCGGGGGGGCGGCAATGAGCAGTTCTTC	CANSPRRGGGNEQFF
-	TRBV7-2	TRBJ2-3	-	TGTGCCAGCAGCGGCCGGGACGGCTTCACAGATACGCAGTATTTT	CASSGRDGFTDTQYF
-	TRBV6-1	TRBJ2-1	-	TGTGCCACCATAAAGGTGATAGCCGTGAAGGAGCAGTTCTTC	CATIKVIAVKEQFF
-	TRBV27	TRBJ1-5	-	TGTGCCAGCAGTGCCGTATCAGGCAACAATCAGCCCCAGCATTTT	CASSAVSGNNQPQHF
-	TRBV12-3/TRBV12-4	TRBJ1-2	-	TGTGCCAGCAGTTTAGCCGGGTCCCGGACCTACACCTTC	CASSLAGSRTYTF
-	TRBV4-3	TRBJ2-3	TRBD1	TGCGCCAGCAGCCTTGGGACAGGCCCCTGGGGAGATACGCGGTATTTT	CASSLGTGPWGDTRYF
once	TRBV6-5	TRBJ2-5	-	TGTGCCAGCAGTTACGGGTCTAGCGCACCCCCAAGGAATGAGCAGTACTTC	CASSYGSSAPPRNEQYF
few	TRBV7-2	TRBJ2-7	-	TGTGCCAGCAGCCTGGCAAAGGTTACCTACGAGCAGTACTTC	CASSLAKVTYEQYF
-	TRBV7-6	TRBJ2-3	TRBD2	TGTGCCAGCAGCTTAATTTCTAGCGGGGCTTTCAGCACAGATACGCAGTATTTT	CASSLISSGAFSTDTQYF
once	TRBV6-6	TRBJ1-5	-	TGTGCCAGCATGGGTGTGACCGGGACGGTTAGCAATCAGCCCCAGCATTTT	CASMGVTGTVSNQPQHF
few	TRBV29-1	TRBJ1-2	TRBD1	TGCAGCGTCCGGGCCGCCCAGGGGGCTGGAGGCTACACCTTC	CSVRAAQGAGGYTF
-	TRBV28	TRBJ2-7	-	TGTGCCAGCAGGGGGTCTGGGCAGGGAAACCACGAGCAGTACTTC	CASRGSGQGNHEQYF
-	TRBV28	TRBJ2-1	-	TGTGCCAGCAGTCCCCCCTTCCCCGGTGAGCAGTTCTTC	CASSPPFPGEQFF
few	TRBV6-1	TRBJ2-7	-	TGTGCCAGCAGTGATAGACCCTACGAGCAGTACTTC	CASSDRPYEQYF
few	TRBV29-1	TRBJ2-1	-	TGCAGCGTCCCACGGGGCTATGAGCAGTTCTTC	CSVPRGYEQFF
few	TRBV21-1	TRBJ2-5	-	TGTGCCAGCAGCAAATTGGCGGTTGGCAGGGTGGAGACCCAGTACTTC	CASSKLAVGRVETQYF
-	TRBV20-1	TRBJ2-7	-	TGCAGTGCTAGAGACAGGGCCCCTTACTACGAGCAGTACTTC	CSARDRAPYYEQYF
-	TRBV4-3	TRBJ2-5	-	TGCGCCAGCAGCCAAGTGCACACCGAGGGGCCCCAGTACTTC	CASSQVHTEGPQYF
few	TRBV12-3/TRBV12-4	TRBJ2-4	TRBD1	TGTGCCAGCAGGCCAGGGGGCAGCATTCAGTACTTC	CASRPGGSIQYF
few	TRBV27	TRBJ2-1	-	TGTGCCAGCAGGCCGCAGGGCTACAATGAGCAGTTCTTC	CASRPQGYNEQFF
few	TRBV5-1	TRBJ2-5	TRBD1	TGCGCCAGCACAAATCTCGGACAGGGTGAGACCCAGTACTTC	CASTNLGQGETQYF
-	TRBV20-1	TRBJ1-2	TRBD1	TGCAGTGCTAGCCTCCCGGGACAGGGGGCGAAAGGGGATAGGGGCTACACCTTC	CSASLPGQGAKGDRGYTF
few	TRBV27	TRBJ2-5	-	TGTGCCAGCAGTTTTCGGGCAGGGGACCGCCAAGAGACCCAGTACTTC	CASSFRAGDRQETQYF